This TCR beta chain is drawn from a study of beta chain features in type 1 diabetes. About the research overall: Across the samples, roughly 98,000,000 sorted cells were examined in total.

In the case of this clone: Its antigen remains unidentified.

Every donor provided one heparinised blood draw, which averaged approximately 120 mL. Sorted populations all had greater than 95% purity. As every portion of the isolated RNA was reverse transcribed, the sequencing read expressed TCRB transcripts. Generated by immunoSEQ multiplex PCR, the TCRdb table keeps only in-frame clones and is missing some. The sample shows approximately 260,000 clones, approximately 24% of them seen only once. Study-level results: Cells that show high TCR expression could be over-represented by cDNA sequencing. Shortening that was moderate but significant affected the TCRB CDR3s of Type 1 diabetes patients in all four CD4+ subsets.

The CDR3 is 16 residues long. V was clipped by 3 bases and J by 5 bases, with 18 bases between them. The germline CDR1 and CDR2 sequences are SGHRS and YFSETQ. The clonotype was recovered from a woman aged 25 to 39 with type 1 diabetes. Sequencing input: naive CD4+ T cells from blood. The chain is built from TRBV5-1 and TRBJ2-1, with no clear D. This CDR3 is CASSSIELAVNNEQFF. The CDR3 bases are TGCGCCAGCAGCTCAATCGAACTGGCGGTCAACAATGAGCAGTTCTTC.